The sequence of this TCR beta chain was determined in a study of cytomegalovirus exposure and HLA in healthy donors. Primers for the PCR totalled 60 Vbeta and 13 Jbeta. Produced via immunoSEQ multiplex PCR; TCRdb's table is partial and in-frame only. Of fewer than 140,000 clones in the sample, 71% were seen once. General study points: Sequencing probably produced one cluster of sequence variants that were highly shared.

As to this clone: Antigen: not known.

The sample was PBMCs. This receptor was obtained from a female donor in good health and CMV-seronegative.

CDR3 loop: CASSQETGFHNTEAFF. As DNA, the CDR3 is TGCGCCAGCAGCCAAGAAACAGGGTTTCATAACACTGAAGCTTTCTTT. V and J are TRBV4-3 and TRBJ1-1, with D possibly being TRBD1 (6 bases). V was shortened by 0 bases and J by 2 bases, with 13 bases between the two germline ends. The CDR3 covers 16 residues. Germline loops: CDR1 LGHNA, CDR2 YSLEER.